This paragraph reports one T cell receptor (beta chain). The sample belongs to a study of shared T cell receptors in the human thymus. V was pared by 1 base and J by 1 base, with 15 bases between. This CDR3 contains 17 residues. Germline V CDR1 and CDR2: LGHNA, YSLEER. Libraries were prepared by immunoSEQ multiplex PCR; TCRdb keeps only in-frame clonotypes and omits some of them. The sample lists roughly 700,000 clones, around nine tenths seen once, with approximately 0.01% in the top ten. These sequences were also reported in another study, on human thymus T cells. That report notes: Thymus pieces cut out during corrective heart surgery were the tissue that was used.

This clonotype originated in a boy under three years old with a congenital heart defect. Input material: thymocytes. The chain uses TRBV4-3 and TRBJ2-3, with D possibly TRBD2 on 6 matching bases. The DNA for the CDR3 is TGCGCCAGCAGCCAAGCAGCCGATAGGGAGGGCACAGATACGCAGTATTTT. This translates into CASSQAADREGTDTQYF.